This entry lists 21 T cell receptor beta chains sequenced from one sample in a study of PD-1 blockade in classical Hodgkin lymphoma. TCRdb keeps only in-frame clones here, not all; method: immunoSEQ multiplex PCR. The repertoire consists of some 41,000 clones, with roughly 72% occurring once and the leading ten covering 2.5% to 3%. Brentuximab vedotin exposure varied among the patients, all of whom had relapsed after autologous stem cell transplantation. The input for sequencing was peripheral blood mononuclear cells (PBMCs), taken before the second cycle of nivolumab. These receptors came from a human donor with classical Hodgkin lymphoma.

The V and J genes are TRBV18 and TRBJ2-5; D is possibly TRBD1 (6 bases). The CDR3 extends over 13 amino acids. V was shortened by 5 bases and J by 2 bases, with 9 bases between the two germline ends. The germline V gene encodes CDR1 KGHSH and CDR2 LQKENI. CDR3 sequence: CASSAGAQETQYF. Here the CDR3 DNA reads TGTGCCAGCTCAGCAGGGGCGCAAGAGACCCAGTACTTC.

CDR3 nucleotides: TGTGCCAGCAGTTACTCGATTAGGGAGAATGAAAAACTGTTTTTT. Its protein is CASSYSIRENEKLFF. The rearrangement uses TRBV6-5 and TRBJ1-4; no reliable D call. V lost 0 bases and J lost 5, with 10 bases in between. The CDR3 totals 15 residues. Germline values: CDR1 MNHEY, CDR2 SVGAGI.

V usage is TRBV28 and J usage is TRBJ2-7; 16 nucleotides agree with TRBD2. V shed 4 bases and J 4 bases; nucleotides not matched to a gene: 10. The CDR3 sequence is 18 residues long. Germline V gene sequence: CDR1 MDHEN, CDR2 SYDVKM. DNA for the CDR3: TGTGCCAGCAGTTCGGGACTAGCGGGAGGGCAAAACCCTTACGAGCAGTACTTC. Its protein is CASSSGLAGGQNPYEQYF.

This clone occurred a few times. The V call is TRBV9, the J call TRBJ2-5, with 8 bases lining up with TRBD2. In germline, CDR1 is SGDLS, CDR2 YYNGEE. The CDR3 is 15 residues long. V lost 7 bases and J lost 1; bases outside the gene matches: 9. The CDR3 protein is CASGLAGISQETQYF. The CDR3 DNA is TGTGCCAGCGGTTTAGCGGGAATCTCCCAAGAGACCCAGTACTTC.

The CDR3 nucleotides read TGTGCCAGCAGTGAATCTGATTGGACAGGGGGGGCCTACGAGCAGTACTTC. This gives the protein CASSESDWTGGAYEQYF. J is TRBJ2-7 and V is TRBV25-1, with 10 positions matching TRBD1. Looked up from germline, CDR1 is MGHDK and CDR2 is SYGVNS. The junction had 8 bases not matched to a gene; V was cut back by 1 base and J by 2 bases. The CDR3 loop spans 17 amino acids.

The chain carries TRBV4-2 and TRBJ2-7; TRBD1 matches 7 bases. V gave up 0 bases and J gave up 2 bases; unmatched junction bases: 10. The germline V gene encodes CDR1 LGHNA and CDR2 YNFKEQ. CDR3 length: 17 residues. DNA of the CDR3: TGTGCCAGCAGCCAAGATGCGACAGGGAGAGTGGCCTACGAGCAGTACTTC. As protein: CASSQDATGRVAYEQYF.

The J gene is TRBJ2-1, the V gene TRBV27; tentative D call: TRBD1 (6 bases). Per the germline V gene, CDR1 is MNHEY and CDR2 is SMNVEV (reference sequence). The CDR3 extends over 13 amino acids. Trimming removed 2 bases from V and 8 bases from J, with 10 bases in between. The CDR3 here is CASSLTTGDEQFF. The DNA for the CDR3 is TGTGCCAGCAGTTTAACGACAGGCGATGAGCAGTTCTTC.

This chain uses TRBV19 with TRBJ2-2; D is undetermined. The CDR3 runs to 14 residues. Germline-derived CDR1 and CDR2 are LNHDA and SQIVND (reference sequence). Deletions cut 3 bases from V and 3 bases from J, with 8 bases between. The CDR3 loop is CASSISEYTGELFF. In DNA form, the CDR3 reads TGTGCCAGTAGTATCTCGGAATACACCGGGGAGCTGTTTTTT.

The gene calls are TRBV5-1 and TRBJ2-5, with a weak D call TRBD1 (6 bases). Germline lookup yields CDR1 SGHRS and CDR2 YFSETQ. V was clipped by 2 bases and J by 4 bases, with 12 bases between them. This CDR3 contains 14 residues. CDR3 in DNA: TGCGCCAGCAGCTTACAGGGAATGCGAGAGACCCAGTACTTC. This encodes CASSLQGMRETQYF.

The chain recombines TRBV6-6 with TRBJ2-5, with a possible D match to TRBD2 (6 bases). This CDR3 is built from 14 residues. The germline V gene has CDR1 MNHNY and CDR2 SVGAGI (reference sequence). V dropped 2 bases and J dropped 4 bases, with 11 bases sitting between them. The chain's CDR3 is CASSYGGTRETQYF. DNA of the CDR3: TGTGCCAGCAGTTACGGAGGGACGAGAGAGACCCAGTACTTC.

J is TRBJ2-7 and V is TRBV7-9; D not certain. Per the germline V gene, CDR1 is SEHNR and CDR2 is FQNEAQ (reference sequence). The CDR3 runs to 12 residues. Deletions cut 3 bases from V and 2 bases from J, with 5 bases between. CDR3 protein: CASSFDPYEQYF. The CDR3 coding sequence is TGTGCCAGCAGCTTCGACCCCTACGAGCAGTACTTC.

This rearrangement joins TRBV2 to TRBJ2-7, with 9 positions matching TRBD2. Germline lookup yields CDR1 SNHLY and CDR2 FYNNEI. V shed 8 bases and J 2 bases; nucleotides not matched to a gene: 13. CDR3 length equals 16 residues. The CDR3 loop is CASAGEGGRVPYEQYF. For the CDR3, the DNA is TGTGCCAGCGCAGGGGAAGGCGGGAGGGTACCCTACGAGCAGTACTTC.

V gene TRBV7-9 combines with J gene TRBJ2-3, with 7 bases matching TRBD1. The CDR3 consists of 16 residues. From germline, CDR1 is SEHNR and CDR2 FQNEAQ (reference sequence). The J segment lost 6 bases and the V segment lost 6 bases, leaving 15 bases of the junction unmatched. The CDR3 protein is CASSPSDRMTRDTQYF. The DNA for the CDR3 is TGTGCCAGCAGTCCTTCGGACAGGATGACCAGGGATACGCAGTATTTT.

This clone is judged medium-sized. CDR3 sequence: CASSAGMAYEQYF. The CDR3 bases are TGTGCCAGTAGTGCAGGGATGGCCTACGAGCAGTACTTC. This sequence joins TRBV19 and TRBJ2-7, with a tentative D call TRBD1 (5 bases). Trimming shortened V by 5 bases and J by 2 bases, and 10 bases separated the two germline ends. The length of the CDR3 is 13 residues. Germline-derived CDR1 and CDR2 are LNHDA and SQIVND (reference sequence).

The CDR3 spells CASSLGRLGAGVQETQYF. CDR3 DNA: TGTGCCAGCAGTTTAGGGCGACTCGGGGCAGGGGTACAAGAGACCCAGTACTTC. This chain connects TRBV27 to TRBJ2-5; D is perhaps TRBD1 (6 bases). The CDR3 consists of 18 residues. Germline lookup yields CDR1 MNHEY and CDR2 SMNVEV (reference sequence). The V and J ends lost 2 bases and 2 bases respectively, with 21 bases between them.

This clone showed up just a few times. J is TRBJ2-7 and V is TRBV9; D is unclear. The V end was cut by 0 bases, the J end by 3 bases, with 13 bases between. The CDR3 length is 15 residues. Germline CDR1 reads SGDLS; CDR2 reads YYNGEE. The CDR3 DNA follows: TGTGCCAGCAGCGTAGCTCCCGACAATTACTACGAGCAGTACTTC. This codes for CASSVAPDNYYEQYF.

J is TRBJ2-1 and V is TRBV10-2; 11 nucleotides line up with TRBD2. V shed 6 bases and J 3 bases; nucleotides not matched to a gene: 4. The CDR3 spans 15 residues. Germline V gives CDR1 WSHSY, CDR2 SAAADI. CDR3 loop: CASSLLAGGYNEQFF. The CDR3 DNA sequence: TGCGCCAGCAGCCTCCTAGCGGGGGGCTACAATGAGCAGTTCTTC.

The chain has TRBV28 and TRBJ2-5; TRBD2 aligns across 10 bases. The trim removed 6 bases at V and 4 bases at J, leaving 17 bases unmatched. The V gene's germline CDR1 is MDHEN and CDR2 SYDVKM. CDR3 length: 18 residues. CDR3 loop: CASRAGSLAGEFPETQYF. CDR3 sequence (DNA): TGTGCCAGCAGGGCAGGGTCTCTAGCGGGAGAATTCCCAGAGACCCAGTACTTC.

This chain uses TRBV5-4 with TRBJ2-7; TRBD1 might be the D (6 bases). Trimming removed 1 base from V and 1 base from J, with 9 bases in between. The CDR3 runs 14 residues. Germline V lookup: CDR1 SGHNT, CDR2 YYREEE (reference sequence). The CDR3 loop reads CASSLQGRSYEQYF. The CDR3 DNA reads as TGTGCCAGCAGCTTGCAGGGGCGTTCCTACGAGCAGTACTTC.

The V gene is TRBV9, the J gene TRBJ2-5, with 9 positions matching TRBD1. Germline lookup yields CDR1 SGDLS and CDR2 YYNGEE. With V trimmed by 5 bases and J by 7 bases, 9 bases remained unmatched. This CDR3 comprises 14 residues. The CDR3 bases are TGTGCCAGCAGTGGGGACAGGGCGGTAGGGACCCAGTACTTC. It codes for CASSGDRAVGTQYF.

The rearrangement joins TRBV6-1 to TRBJ1-1; the D gene is possibly TRBD1 (5 bases). Germline CDR1 MNHNS, CDR2 SASEGT. The V end lost 4 bases, the J end lost 3 bases, and 12 bases lay between the germline ends. The CDR3 loop spans 14 amino acids. Written as DNA, the CDR3 is TGTGCCAGCAGTGCGTCAGGGACGCACACTGAAGCTTTCTTT. Translation: CASSASGTHTEAFF.